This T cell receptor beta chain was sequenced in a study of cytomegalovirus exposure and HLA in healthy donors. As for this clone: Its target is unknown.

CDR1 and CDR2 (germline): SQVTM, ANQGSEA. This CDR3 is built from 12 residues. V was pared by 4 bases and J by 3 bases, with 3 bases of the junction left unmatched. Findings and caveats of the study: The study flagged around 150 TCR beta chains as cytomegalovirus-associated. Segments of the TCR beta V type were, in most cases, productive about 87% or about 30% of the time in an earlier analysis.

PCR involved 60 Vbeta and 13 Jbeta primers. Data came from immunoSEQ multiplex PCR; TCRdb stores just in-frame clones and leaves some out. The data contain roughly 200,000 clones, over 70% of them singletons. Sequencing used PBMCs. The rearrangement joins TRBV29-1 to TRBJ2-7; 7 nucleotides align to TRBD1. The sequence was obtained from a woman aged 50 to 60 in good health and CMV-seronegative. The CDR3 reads CSVGGQFYEQYF. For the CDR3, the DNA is TGCAGCGTTGGGGGACAGTTCTACGAGCAGTACTTC.